Presented here are 3 T cell receptor beta chains from one specimen sequenced in a study of blood T cells in healthy people across ages. It was with a sample-barcoded 5' primer and a J-beta primer mix that a second PCR of roughly 7 to 11 cycles was run. In TCRdb, the 5' RACE reads were re-called with MiXCR into one record per CDR3 protein. The repertoire holds some 790,000 distinct CDR3 sequences, around 26% seen once, with 15% to 20% in the top ten. Sequenced material: blood. Receptor source: a woman aged 80 or older in good health.

The rearrangement links TRBV7-2 to TRBJ1-1, with a possible D match to TRBD1 (5 bases). This CDR3 is 16 amino acids long. Germline CDR1 reads SGHTA; CDR2 reads FQGNSA. Trimming cost V 7 bases and J 1 base, with 19 bases left between them. The CDR3 spells CASKAFQSGKNTEAFF. CDR3 nucleotide sequence: TGTGCCAGCAAGGCGTTCCAGTCAGGGAAGAACACTGAAGCTTTCTTT.

In this sample, this clonotype turned up many times. This chain links TRBV5-1 with TRBJ2-1, with TRBD2 as a possible D gene (6 bases). This CDR3 comprises 15 residues. V was shortened by 4 bases and J by 8 bases, with 19 bases between the two germline ends. From germline, CDR1 is SGHRS and CDR2 YFSETQ. CDR3 sequence reads: CASSQTSNPEHEQFF. Here the CDR3 DNA reads TGCGCCAGCAGCCAAACTAGCAACCCGGAACATGAGCAGTTCTTC.

The genes are TRBV18 and TRBJ2-3, with unresolved D. Trimming took 0 bases from V and 1 from J, leaving 14 bases between them. There are 17 residues in the CDR3. Germline V gives CDR1 KGHSH, CDR2 LQKENI. CDR3 nucleotide sequence: TGTGCCAGCTCACCACCGGAAGGCAGATACGGCACAGATACGCAGTATTTT. Encoded protein: CASSPPEGRYGTDTQYF. The variable domain in full, with the rest retrieved from reference TRBV18 and TRBJ2-3, is NAGVMQNPRHLVRRRGQEARLRCSPMKGHSHVYWYRQLPEEGLKFMVYLQKENIIDESGMPKERFSAEFPKEGPSILRIQQVVRGDSAAYFCASSPPEGRYGTDTQYFGPGTRLTVL.